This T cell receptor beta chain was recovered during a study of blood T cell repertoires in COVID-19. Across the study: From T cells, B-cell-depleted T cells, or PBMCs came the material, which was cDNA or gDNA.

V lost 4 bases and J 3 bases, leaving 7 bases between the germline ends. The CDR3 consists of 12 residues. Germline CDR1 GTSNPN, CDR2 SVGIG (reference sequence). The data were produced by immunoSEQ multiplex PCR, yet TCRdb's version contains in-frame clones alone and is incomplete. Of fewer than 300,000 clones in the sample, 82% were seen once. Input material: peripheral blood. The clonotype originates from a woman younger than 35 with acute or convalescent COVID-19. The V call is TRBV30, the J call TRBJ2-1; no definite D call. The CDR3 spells CAWINSYNEQFF. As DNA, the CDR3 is TGTGCCTGGATTAACAGCTACAATGAGCAGTTCTTC.